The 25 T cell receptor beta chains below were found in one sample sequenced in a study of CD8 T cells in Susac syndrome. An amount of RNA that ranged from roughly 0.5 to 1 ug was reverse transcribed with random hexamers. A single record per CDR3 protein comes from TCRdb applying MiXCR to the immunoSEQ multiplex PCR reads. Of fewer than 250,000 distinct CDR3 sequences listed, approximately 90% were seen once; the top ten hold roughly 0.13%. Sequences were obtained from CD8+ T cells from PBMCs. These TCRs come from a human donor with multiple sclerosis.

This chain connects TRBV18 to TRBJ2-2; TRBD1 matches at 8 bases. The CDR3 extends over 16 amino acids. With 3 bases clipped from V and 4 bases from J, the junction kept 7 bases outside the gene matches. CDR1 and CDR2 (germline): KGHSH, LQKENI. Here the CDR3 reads CASSPPAGGVTGELFF. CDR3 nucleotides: TGTGCCAGCTCACCCCCGGCAGGGGGCGTCACCGGGGAGCTGTTTTTT.

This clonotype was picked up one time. The CDR3 loop is CSARGAGGFHTEAFF. In DNA, the CDR3 is TGCAGCGCCCGAGGGGCAGGGGGCTTCCACACTGAAGCTTTCTTT. This chain joins TRBV29-1 and TRBJ1-1; 8 positions match TRBD1. The CDR3 has 15 residues. V was pared by 7 bases and J by 3 bases, with 13 bases of the junction left unmatched. Germline lookup yields CDR1 SQVTM and CDR2 ANQGSEA.

Written as DNA, the CDR3 is TGTGCCAGCAGCGTAGAGGGGACTAACTCCTACGAGCAGTACTTC. This translates into CASSVEGTNSYEQYF. This sequence joins TRBV9 and TRBJ2-7; TRBD2 matches 7 bases. CDR1 and CDR2 (germline): SGDLS, YYNGEE. CDR3 length: 15 residues. The V gene end was trimmed by 0 bases and the J gene end by 0 bases; junction bases not matched to a gene: 3.

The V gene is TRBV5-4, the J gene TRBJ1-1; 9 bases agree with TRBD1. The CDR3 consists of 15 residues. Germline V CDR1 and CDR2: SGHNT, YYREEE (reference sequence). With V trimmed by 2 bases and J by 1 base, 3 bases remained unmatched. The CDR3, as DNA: TGTGCCAGCAGCTTCGAGACAGGGGGGAACACTGAAGCTTTCTTT. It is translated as CASSFETGGNTEAFF.

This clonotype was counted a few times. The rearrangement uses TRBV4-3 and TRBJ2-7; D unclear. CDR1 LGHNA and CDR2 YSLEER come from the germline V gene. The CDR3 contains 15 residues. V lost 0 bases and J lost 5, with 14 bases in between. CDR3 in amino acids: CASSQDESEPDEQYF. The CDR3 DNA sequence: TGCGCCAGCAGCCAAGACGAGTCGGAGCCCGACGAGCAGTACTTC.

CDR3 bases: TGTGCCACCAGTGATTTGGATAGCAATCAGCCCCAGCATTTT. It yields the protein CATSDLDSNQPQHF. The chain employs TRBV24-1 and TRBJ1-5; D unresolved. The CDR3 runs to 14 residues. The V and J ends lost 0 bases and 0 bases respectively, with 2 bases between them. Germline V gives CDR1 KGHDR, CDR2 SFDVKD.

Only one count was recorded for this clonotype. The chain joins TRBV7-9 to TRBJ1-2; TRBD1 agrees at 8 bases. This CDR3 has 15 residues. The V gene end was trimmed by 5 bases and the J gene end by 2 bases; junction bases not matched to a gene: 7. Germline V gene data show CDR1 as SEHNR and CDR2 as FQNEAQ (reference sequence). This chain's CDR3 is CASSPSHRGNYGYTF. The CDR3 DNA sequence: TGTGCCAGCAGCCCCAGTCACAGGGGGAACTATGGCTACACCTTC. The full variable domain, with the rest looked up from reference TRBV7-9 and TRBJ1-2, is DTGVSQNPRHKITKRGQNVTFRCDPISEHNRLYWYRQTLGQGPEFLTYFQNEAQLEKSRLLSDRFSAERPKGSFSTLEIQRTEQGDSAMYLCASSPSHRGNYGYTFGSGTRLTVV.

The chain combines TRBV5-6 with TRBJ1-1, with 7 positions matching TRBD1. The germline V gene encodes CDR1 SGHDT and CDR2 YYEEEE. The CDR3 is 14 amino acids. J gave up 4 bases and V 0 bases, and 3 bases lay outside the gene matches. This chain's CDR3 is CASSLEGASTEAFF. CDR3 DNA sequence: TGTGCCAGCAGCTTGGAGGGGGCGAGCACTGAAGCTTTCTTT.

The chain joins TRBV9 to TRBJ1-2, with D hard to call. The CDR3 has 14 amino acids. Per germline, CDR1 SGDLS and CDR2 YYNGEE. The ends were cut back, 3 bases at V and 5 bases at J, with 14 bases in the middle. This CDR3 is CASSAPDIPYGYTF. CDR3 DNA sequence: TGTGCCAGCAGCGCCCCTGACATCCCTTATGGCTACACCTTC.

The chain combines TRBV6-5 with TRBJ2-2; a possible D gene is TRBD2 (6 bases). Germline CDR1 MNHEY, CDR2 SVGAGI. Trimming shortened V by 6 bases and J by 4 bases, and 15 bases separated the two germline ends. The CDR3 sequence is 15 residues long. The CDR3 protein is CASSPRAGPTGELFF. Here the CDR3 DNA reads TGTGCCAGCAGCCCGAGGGCGGGACCCACCGGGGAGCTGTTTTTT.

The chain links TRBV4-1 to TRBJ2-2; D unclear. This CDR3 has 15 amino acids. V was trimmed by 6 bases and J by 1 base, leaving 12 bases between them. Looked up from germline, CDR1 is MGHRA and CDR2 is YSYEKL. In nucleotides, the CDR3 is TGCGCCAGCAGTCCCAGCGACTTGAACACCGGGGAGCTGTTTTTT. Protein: CASSPSDLNTGELFF.

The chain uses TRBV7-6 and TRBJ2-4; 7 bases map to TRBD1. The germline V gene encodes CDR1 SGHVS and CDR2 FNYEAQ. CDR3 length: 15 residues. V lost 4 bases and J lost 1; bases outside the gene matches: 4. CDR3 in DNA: TGTGCCAGCAGCTCGCGACAGGGTGCCAAAAACATTCAGTACTTC. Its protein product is CASSSRQGAKNIQYF.

CDR3 residues: CASSLPTDTQYF. CDR3 bases: TGTGCCAGCAGCTTACCCACAGATACGCAGTATTTT. The V and J genes are TRBV7-9 and TRBJ2-3, with unresolved D. The CDR3 has 12 residues. The ends were cut back, 2 bases at V and 2 bases at J, with 2 bases in the middle. The germline gives CDR1 SEHNR, CDR2 FQNEAQ (reference sequence).

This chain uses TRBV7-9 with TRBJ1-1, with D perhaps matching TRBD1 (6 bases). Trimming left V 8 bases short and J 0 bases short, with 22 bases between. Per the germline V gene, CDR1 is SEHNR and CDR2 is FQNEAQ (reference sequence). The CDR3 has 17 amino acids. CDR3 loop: CASRAGVGGAVNTEAFF. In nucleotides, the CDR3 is TGTGCCAGCCGTGCGGGCGTCGGGGGCGCCGTGAACACTGAAGCTTTCTTT.

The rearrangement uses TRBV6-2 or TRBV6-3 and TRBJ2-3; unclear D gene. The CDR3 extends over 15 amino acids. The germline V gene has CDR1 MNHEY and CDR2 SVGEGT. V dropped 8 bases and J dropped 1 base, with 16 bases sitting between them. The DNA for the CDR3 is TGTGCCAGCTTACCAGGTGGTCCGGGCACAGATACGCAGTATTTT. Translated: CASLPGGPGTDTQYF.

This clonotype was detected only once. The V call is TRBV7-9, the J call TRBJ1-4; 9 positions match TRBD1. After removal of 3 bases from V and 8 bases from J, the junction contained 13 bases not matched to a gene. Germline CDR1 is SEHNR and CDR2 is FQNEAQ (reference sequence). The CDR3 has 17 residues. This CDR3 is CASSLATGTGIDEKLFF. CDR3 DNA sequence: TGTGCCAGCAGCTTGGCGACCGGGACAGGGATCGACGAAAAACTGTTTTTT.

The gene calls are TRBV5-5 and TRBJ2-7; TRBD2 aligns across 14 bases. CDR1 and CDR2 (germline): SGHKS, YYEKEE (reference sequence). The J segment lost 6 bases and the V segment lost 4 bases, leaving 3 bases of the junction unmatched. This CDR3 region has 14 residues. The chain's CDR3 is CASSTGLAGGEQYF. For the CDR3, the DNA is TGTGCCAGCAGCACTGGACTAGCGGGAGGCGAGCAGTACTTC.

The CDR3 here is CASSAYSGNTIYF. In nucleotides, the CDR3 is TGTGCCAGCAGCGCATACTCTGGAAACACCATATATTTT. The chain carries TRBV2 and TRBJ1-3; D not certain. This CDR3 contains 13 residues. V was trimmed by 6 bases and J by 0 bases, leaving 6 bases between them. Germline CDR1 SNHLY, CDR2 FYNNEI. The full variable domain, with the rest looked up from reference TRBV2 and TRBJ1-3, is EPEVTQTPSHQVTQMGQEVILRCVPISNHLYFYWYRQILGQKVEFLVSFYNNEISEKSEIFDDQFSVERPDGSNFTLKIRSTKLEDSAMYFCASSAYSGNTIYFGEGSWLTVV.

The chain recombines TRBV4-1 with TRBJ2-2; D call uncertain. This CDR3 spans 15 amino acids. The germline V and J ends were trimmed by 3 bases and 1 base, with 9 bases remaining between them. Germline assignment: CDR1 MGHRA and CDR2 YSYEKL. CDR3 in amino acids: CASSHGIGNTGELFF. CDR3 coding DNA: TGCGCCAGCAGCCATGGGATCGGGAACACCGGGGAGCTGTTTTTT.

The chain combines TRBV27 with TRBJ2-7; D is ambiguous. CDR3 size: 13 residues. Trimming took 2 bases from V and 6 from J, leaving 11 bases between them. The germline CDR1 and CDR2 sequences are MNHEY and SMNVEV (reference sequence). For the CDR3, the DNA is TGTGCCAGCAGTTTAGAGACTTCAAGCGAGCAGTACTTC. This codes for CASSLETSSEQYF.

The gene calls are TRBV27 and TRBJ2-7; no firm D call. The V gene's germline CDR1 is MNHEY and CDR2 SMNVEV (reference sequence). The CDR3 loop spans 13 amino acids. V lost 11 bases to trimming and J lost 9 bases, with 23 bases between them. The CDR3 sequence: CAAGEALRARQYF. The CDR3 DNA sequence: TGTGCCGCCGGTGAGGCACTCCGGGCGAGGCAGTACTTC.

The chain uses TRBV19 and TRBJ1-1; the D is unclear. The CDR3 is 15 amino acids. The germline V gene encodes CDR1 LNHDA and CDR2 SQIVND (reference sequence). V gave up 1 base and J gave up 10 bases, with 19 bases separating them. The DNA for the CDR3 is TGTGCCAGTAGTATAGTCCCACGGGATGCAGGTGGAGCTTTCTTT. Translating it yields CASSIVPRDAGGAFF.

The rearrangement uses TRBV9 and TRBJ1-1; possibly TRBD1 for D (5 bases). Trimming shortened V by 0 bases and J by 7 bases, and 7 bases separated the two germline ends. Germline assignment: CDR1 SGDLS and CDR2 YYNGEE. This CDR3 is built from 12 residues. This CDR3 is CASSVGRGEAFF. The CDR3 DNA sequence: TGTGCCAGCAGCGTAGGAAGGGGTGAAGCTTTCTTT.

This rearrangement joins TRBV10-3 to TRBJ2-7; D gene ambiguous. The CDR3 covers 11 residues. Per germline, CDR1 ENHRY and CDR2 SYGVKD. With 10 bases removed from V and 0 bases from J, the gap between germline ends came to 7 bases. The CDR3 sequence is CASRASYEQYF. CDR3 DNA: TGTGCCAGCCGTGCCTCCTACGAGCAGTACTTC.

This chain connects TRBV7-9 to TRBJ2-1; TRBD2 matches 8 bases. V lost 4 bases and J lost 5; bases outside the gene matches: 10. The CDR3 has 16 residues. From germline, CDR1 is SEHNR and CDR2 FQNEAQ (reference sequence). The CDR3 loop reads CASSSFVGRANNEQFF. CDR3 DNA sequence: TGTGCCAGCAGCTCCTTCGTCGGGAGGGCCAACAATGAGCAGTTCTTC.